This is a list of T cell receptor beta chains from one sample in a study of T cell responses to AZD1222 COVID-19 vaccine. Some clones are missing from TCRdb's copy, which holds only in-frame ones; the method was immunoSEQ multiplex PCR. The sample shows some 150,000 clones, around 90% of them seen only once. The specimen comprised peripheral blood, sampled on day 0 of AZD1222 vaccination. These receptors came from an adult in good health. The CDR3 runs from the conserved cysteine through the conserved F or W. The order of the fields is J gene, V gene, CDR3 protein.

TRBJ1-4 TRBV28 CASSSQGARANEKLFF
TRBJ2-3 TRBV4-3 CASSHSLKGGGTDTQYF
TRBJ2-1 TRBV4-1 CASRVAGGRDEQFF
TRBJ1-1 TRBV25-1 CASSDNRAPEAFF
TRBJ2-1 TRBV29-1 CSVNPSPGNEQFF
TRBJ1-1 TRBV6-5 CASTRYAEAFF
TRBJ1-3 TRBV11-2 CASSLVEAGGISPGNTIYF
TRBJ1-1 TRBV13 CASSLGRTEAFF
TRBJ1-6 TRBV27 CASSEGTGLWGSPLHF
TRBJ2-7 TRBV6-2/TRBV6-3 CASSTIGQAQYEQYF
TRBJ1-6 TRBV19 CASRQQGAKGVSPLHF
TRBJ1-1 TRBV13 CASSLDRGGTEAFF
TRBJ2-3 TRBV19 CARPSSTDTQYF
TRBJ2-3 TRBV6-4 CASSASGSTDTQYF
TRBJ2-1 TRBV6-6 CASSRGLAGPYNEQFF
TRBJ2-3 TRBV2 CASSGRPTDTQYF
TRBJ1-1 TRBV3-1/TRBV3-2 CASSPYRAENTEAFF
TRBJ2-6 TRBV28 CASSFNVLDTSRANVLTF
TRBJ2-7 TRBV27 CASSTLSRSTSYEQYF
TRBJ2-3 TRBV7-9 CASSPSTSLDTQYF
TRBJ2-3 TRBV4-3 CASSQMTRTSNTDTQYF
TRBJ2-7 TRBV28 CASSLAYEQYF
TRBJ1-2 TRBV5-1 CASSLVGSYNYGYTF
TRBJ2-1 TRBV5-4 CASSFFRTSGGNEQFF
TRBJ2-3 TRBV11-3 CASSPRAGMGTDTQYF
TRBJ2-2 TRBV11-2 CASSPTSGNTGELFF
TRBJ1-1 TRBV12-5 CASGSRTGRTEAFF
TRBJ1-5 TRBV3-1/TRBV3-2 CASTQGTDSNQPQHF
TRBJ1-6 TRBV7-3 CASSLFPEEPLHF
TRBJ1-1 TRBV9 CASSSRTGGRTEAFF
TRBJ1-2 TRBV19 CASSIVRGMDGYTF
TRBJ1-1 TRBV9 CASSLSATANTEAFF
TRBJ2-2 TRBV3-1/TRBV3-2 CASSPGMGLAGKGAGTGELFF
TRBJ1-4 TRBV4-1 CASSQGGGGFGEKLFF
TRBJ1-1 TRBV27 CASSLARAGTEAFF
TRBJ2-5 TRBV7-2 CASSFPHGGGGRETQYF
TRBJ1-1 TRBV19 CASSIPRGTKNTEAFF
TRBJ1-1 TRBV7-8 CASSLGMNTEAFF
TRBJ2-3 TRBV7-7 CASSQGAGELTDTQYF
TRBJ1-2 TRBV7-9 CASSPPRTGPNYGYTF
TRBJ1-5 TRBV20-1 CSASRDTASSNQPQHF
TRBJ2-5 TRBV9 CASSVDRGRTETQYF
TRBJ1-2 TRBV18 CASSPRPGQGSDGYTF
TRBJ1-4 TRBV18 CASSGGTSATNEKLFF
TRBJ1-2 TRBV28 CANSKGFDYGYTF
TRBJ1-2 TRBV7-9 CASSALTGFYGYTF
TRBJ2-2 TRBV6-5 CASSYEGGVSGELFF
TRBJ1-5 TRBV18 CASSPGTGSNQPQHF
TRBJ2-3 TRBV6-2/TRBV6-3 CASSYLAGGADTQYF
TRBJ1-2 TRBV25-1 CASSESWSGGYNYGYTF
TRBJ2-4 TRBV24-1 CATSEGREGGNIQYF
TRBJ2-3 TRBV6-5 CASGGPLTDTQYF
TRBJ2-3 TRBV5-6 CASSLTGTSGRYQDTQYF
TRBJ2-7 TRBV9 CASSPRLVLAGGLNEQYF
TRBJ1-2 TRBV6-1 CASSEGRGNGYTF
TRBJ1-5 TRBV5-6 CASTDTGPIRCADQHF
TRBJ1-6 TRBV4-2 CASSHGQLGDNSPLHF